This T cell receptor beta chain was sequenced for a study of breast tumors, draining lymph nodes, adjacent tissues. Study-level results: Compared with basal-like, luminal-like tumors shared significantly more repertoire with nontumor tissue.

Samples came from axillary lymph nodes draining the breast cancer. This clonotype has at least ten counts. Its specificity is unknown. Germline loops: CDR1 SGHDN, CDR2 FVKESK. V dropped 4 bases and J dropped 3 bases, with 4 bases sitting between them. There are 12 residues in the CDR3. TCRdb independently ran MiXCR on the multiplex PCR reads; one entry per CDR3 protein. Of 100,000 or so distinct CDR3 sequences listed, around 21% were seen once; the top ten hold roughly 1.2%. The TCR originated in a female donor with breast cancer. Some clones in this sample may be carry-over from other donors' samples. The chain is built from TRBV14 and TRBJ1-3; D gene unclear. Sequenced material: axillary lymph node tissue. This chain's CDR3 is CASSPGGNTIYF. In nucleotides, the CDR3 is TGTGCCAGCAGCCCTGGTGGAAACACCATATATTTT.